The 11 T cell receptor beta chains below were found in one sample sequenced in a study of blood T cell repertoires in COVID-19. Profiling relied on immunoSEQ multiplex PCR, and the TCRdb table lists in-frame clones only, not all of them. The table records 150,000 to 200,000 clones, 85% to 90% of them present only once. Sequences were obtained from PBMCs or T cells enriched from blood (not recorded which). Source of these receptors: a woman between 45 and 65 years old who had recovered from COVID-19.

The chain has TRBV19 and TRBJ2-7, with D uncertain. Trimming took off 3 bases at V and 4 bases at J, with 7 bases between the two ends. This CDR3 comprises 12 residues. Per the germline V gene, CDR1 is LNHDA and CDR2 is SQIVND (reference sequence). The CDR3 here is CASSIPGYEQYF. The CDR3 nucleotides read TGTGCCAGTAGTATCCCCGGGTACGAGCAGTACTTC.

CDR3 coding DNA: TGTGCCAGCAGTCAATTTCGGTGGGGGGACAGGGAGACCCAGTACTTC. This encodes CASSQFRWGDRETQYF. This chain links TRBV11-3 with TRBJ2-5; 8 bases line up with TRBD1. V trimming: 6 bases; J trimming: 5 bases; junction bases outside the gene matches: 14. Germline CDR1 reads SGHNT; CDR2 reads YENEEA. The CDR3 loop spans 16 amino acids.

The chain recombines TRBV7-9 with TRBJ1-2; D not resolved. Germline CDR1 reads SEHNR; CDR2 reads FQNEAQ (reference sequence). The length of the CDR3 is 18 residues. Deletions cut 3 bases from V and 0 bases from J, with 20 bases between. In DNA form, the CDR3 reads TGTGCCAGCAGCTTCCGTAGGACGGGGAGCGGGTCTAACTATGGCTACACCTTC. Translation: CASSFRRTGSGSNYGYTF.

The chain uses TRBV9 and TRBJ2-1, with 16 bases aligning to TRBD2. This CDR3 spans 16 amino acids. CDR1 and CDR2 (germline): SGDLS, YYNGEE. V shed 4 bases and J 9 bases; nucleotides not matched to a gene: 7. In DNA form, the CDR3 reads TGTGCCAGCAGCACCCGCGGGACTAGCGGGGGGGTTGAGCAGTTCTTC. This gives the protein CASSTRGTSGGVEQFF. Using reference TRBV9 and TRBJ2-1 for the parts outside the CDR3, the full variable domain is DSGVTQTPKHLITATGQRVTLRCSPRSGDLSVYWYQQSLDQGLQFLIQYYNGEERAKGNILERFSAQQFPDLHSELNLSSLELGDSALYFCASSTRGTSGGVEQFFGPGTRLTVL.

V gene TRBV7-9 combines with J gene TRBJ1-4; 9 bases line up with TRBD1. The V and J ends lost 4 bases and 5 bases, in that order; junction bases with no gene match: 8. Germline CDR1 reads SEHNR; CDR2 reads FQNEAQ (reference sequence). The CDR3 is 16 residues long. CDR3 in amino acids: CASSSLTGTGNEKLFF. In DNA, the CDR3 is TGTGCCAGCAGCTCGCTGACCGGGACAGGGAATGAAAAACTGTTTTTT.

V is TRBV11-2 and J is TRBJ1-2; D remains ambiguous. In germline, CDR1 is SGHAT, CDR2 FQNNGV. This CDR3 is built from 13 residues. V shed 2 bases and J shed 4 bases, with 8 bases lying between them. For the CDR3, the DNA is TGTGCCAGCAGCTTATCAGGTTCCTATGGCTACACCTTC. It specifies CASSLSGSYGYTF. Full variable domain (missing parts from reference TRBV11-2 and TRBJ1-2): EAGVAQSPRYKIIEKRQSVAFWCNPISGHATLYWYQQILGQGPKLLIQFQNNGVVDDSQLPKDRFSAERLKGVDSTLKIQPAKLEDSAVYLCASSLSGSYGYTFGSGTRLTVV.

The CDR3 coding sequence is TGCGCCAGCAGCCAGACAGGGAGCACCGGGGAGCTGTTTTTT. Translated, it gives CASSQTGSTGELFF. The chain is built from TRBV5-1 and TRBJ2-2; TRBD1 matches at 7 bases. In germline, CDR1 is SGHRS, CDR2 YFSETQ. This CDR3 contains 14 residues. V lost 4 bases to trimming and J lost 4 bases; unmatched junction nucleotides: 4.

J is TRBJ1-5 and V is TRBV6-2 or TRBV6-3; TRBD1 is a possible D gene (5 bases). In germline, CDR1 is MNHEY, CDR2 SVGEGT. The CDR3 is made up of 18 amino acids. V lost 2 bases and J lost 0, with 17 bases in between. This CDR3 is CASSYTHGRGYSNQPQHF. In DNA, the CDR3 is TGTGCCAGCAGTTACACTCACGGGCGGGGGTATAGCAATCAGCCCCAGCATTTT.

The chain combines TRBV2 with TRBJ2-2; 11 positions agree with TRBD1. Losses at the gene ends were 2 bases for V and 0 bases for J; bases not matched to a gene: 8. The CDR3 has 19 amino acids. Germline loops: CDR1 SNHLY, CDR2 FYNNEI. CDR3 protein: CASSEIGQGASANTGELFF. The DNA of the CDR3 is TGTGCCAGCAGTGAAATAGGACAGGGGGCCTCAGCGAACACCGGGGAGCTGTTTTTT.

The chain links TRBV19 to TRBJ2-3; D remains unclear. CDR3 size: 15 residues. The V end was cut by 5 bases, the J end by 3 bases, with 15 bases between. Germline lookup yields CDR1 LNHDA and CDR2 SQIVND (reference sequence). The CDR3 bases are TGTGCCAGTAGTCCGACTCTACACGGTACAGATACGCAGTATTTT. Protein: CASSPTLHGTDTQYF. The whole variable domain, filled in from reference TRBV19 and TRBJ2-3, reads DGGITQSPKYLFRKEGQNVTLSCEQNLNHDAMYWYRQDPGQGLRLIYYSQIVNDFQKGDIAEGYSVSREKKESFPLTVTSAQKNPTAFYLCASSPTLHGTDTQYFGPGTRLTVL.

This clone is a singleton in its sample. J is TRBJ1-6 and V is TRBV4-2, with D hard to call. The CDR3 consists of 15 residues. V dropped 1 base and J dropped 6 bases, with 10 bases sitting between them. The germline CDR1 and CDR2 sequences are LGHNA and YNFKEQ. The CDR3 nucleotides are TGTGCCAGCAGCCAAGGGGTACAGCCTAATTCACCCCTCCACTTT. Translation gives CASSQGVQPNSPLHF.